The entry that follows covers one T cell receptor beta chain sequence. The specificity of this receptor is unknown. Base quality data are lacking; no much larger clone is found one base away. Including the terminal cysteine and phenylalanine, the CDR3 comprises 17 residues. CDR3 DNA is the only sequence kept; it has 51 bases, read in frame from the first base. From a lookup of the germline V gene, CDR1 and CDR2 are SGHRS and YFSETQ. V is cut by 1 base and J by 2 bases, and the space between the germline ends is 18 bases. The entry originates in a study of blood T cells in healthy people across ages (dated by TCRdb to between 2014 and 2016). For context, the study as a whole: Template switching captured roughly one uniquely barcoded TCR beta cDNA molecule per two T cells in model experiments. Two additional independent replicas of 1 million unique cDNA reads from the same blood draw were analyzed for two donors (one aged 18 to 30 and one aged 80 or older). To avoid experimental bias, donors of different ages were distributed randomly across sequencing lanes. The donors were divided into four age groups: young (average around 16 years), middle-aged (approximately 41), aged (approximately 64) and long-lived (about 80). Using deep sequencing normalized with unique cDNA molecular identifiers, the study measured how TCR beta repertoire diversity changes with age.

The donors were under 40 Caucasian individuals from Russia, aged about 6 to 95 years, who were systemically healthy. Around 10 milliliters of peripheral blood were collected from each donor into EDTA-treated Vacutainer tubes. Ficoll-Paque density-gradient centrifugation was used to isolate PBMCs, with at least 6.5 million obtained per sample. Trizol reagent was used to extract total RNA from the PBMCs, yielding at least 5 micrograms per sample. For every donor, flow cytometry on a PBMC aliquot measured the percentage of naive CD45RAhigh/CD27high T cells. The investigation overall reported the following: Because donor CMV infection status was unknown, age-related changes in expanded clonotypes were potentially confounded. Compared with the aged group, the long-lived group had more naive CD4+ T cells, fewer expanded clones and increased TCR diversity, a pattern suggesting age selection. Total diversity estimates from one million sequenced T cells were considered lower bounds and underestimates. Since profiling was done on bulk unsorted PBMCs, naive and antigen-experienced compartments could not be conclusively compared. A strong correlation was found between observed TCR beta diversity and the percentage of naive T cells measured by flow cytometry. As age increased, observed TCR beta diversity per million T cells dropped in a roughly linear way, and a significant reduction was already evident by age approximately 40.

Library method: 5' RACE. Instrument used: Illumina HiSeq 2500. The second PCR ran for roughly 7 to 11 cycles and used a J-beta primer mix along with a sample-barcoded 5' primer. Each TCR beta cDNA molecule received a unique molecular identifier from a template-switch 5' adaptor carrying 12 random nucleotides. At least 2.5 million CDR3-containing paired-end reads were obtained from each sample. The Mint cDNA synthesis kit, primed by a TRBC-specific oligonucleotide, was used to synthesize first-strand cDNA from all RNA. After uracil-DNA glycosylase treatment, a first 18-cycle PCR used universal primers M1SS and BC2_uni_R on all cDNA. The paper's data handling went like this. Normalization of each sample was performed by random selection of 1 million high-quality reads, each carrying a distinct molecular identifier. Instead of being binned into consensus sequences, reads that shared molecular identifiers were thrown out. MiTCR, run with a Q25 quality threshold and the strictest error-elimination algorithm, handled CDR3 identification, clonotype clustering and error correction. Lower-bound total TCR beta diversity was estimated with a nonparametric unseen species model using Euler transformation. The public reads were run again by TCRdb, first through fastp at Q25 and then through MiXCR, and only productive beta chains were kept. Rows merge per CDR3 protein into single entries with the most common DNA and genes. The V and J calls here are based on TCRdb, not the publication. The sample contains some 1.6 million distinct CDR3 sequences, roughly 32% of them found a single time. Around 10% of the sample goes to the ten largest clones.

This chain joins TRBV5-1 to TRBJ2-5, with the D assignment possibly TRBD1 or TRBD2, given 5 matching bases for each. This TCR came from a woman in her twenties or thirties in good health. Input material: blood. Here is the DNA: TGCGCCAGCAGCTTGACTACCACAGGACGGGGTCAAGAGACCCAGTACTTC. Translated, this is CASSLTTTGRGQETQYF. Extended through the reference TRBV5-1 and TRBJ2-5 proteins, this CDR3 yields the full variable domain: KAGVTQTPRYLIKTRGQQVTLSCSPISGHRSVSWYQQTPGQGLQFLFEYFSETQRNKGNFPGRFSGRQFSNSRSEMNVSTLELGDSALYLCASSLTTTGRGQETQYFGPGTRLLVL.